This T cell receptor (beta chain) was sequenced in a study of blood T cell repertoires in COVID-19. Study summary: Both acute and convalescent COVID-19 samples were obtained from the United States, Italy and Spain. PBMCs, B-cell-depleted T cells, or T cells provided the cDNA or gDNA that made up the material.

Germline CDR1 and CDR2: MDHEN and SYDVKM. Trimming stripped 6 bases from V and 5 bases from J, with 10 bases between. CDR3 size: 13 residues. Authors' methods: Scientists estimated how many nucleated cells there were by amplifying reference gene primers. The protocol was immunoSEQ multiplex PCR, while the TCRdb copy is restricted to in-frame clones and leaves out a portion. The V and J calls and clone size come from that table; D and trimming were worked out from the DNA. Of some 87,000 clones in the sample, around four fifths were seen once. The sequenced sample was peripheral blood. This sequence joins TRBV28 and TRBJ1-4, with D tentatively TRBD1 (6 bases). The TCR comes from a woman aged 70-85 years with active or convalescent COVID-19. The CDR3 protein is CASRRTGNEKLFF. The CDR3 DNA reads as TGTGCCAGCAGAAGAACAGGGAATGAAAAACTGTTTTTT.